This TCR beta chain was sequenced in a study of identical twins. Study results and caveats: Findings depended on cross-sectional statistics rather than tracking the same donors. For zero-insertion analyses, partial confounding could come from invariant MAIT and iNKT cells. Whereas memory repertoires showed no such difference, abundant cord blood beta clonotypes carried fewer insertions.

V lost 3 bases and J lost 2; bases outside the gene matches: 10. Germline-derived CDR1 and CDR2 are DFQATT and SNEGSKA (reference sequence). The CDR3 runs to 17 residues. MiXCR, run by TCRdb on the 5' RACE reads, gives a single entry per CDR3 protein. The sample gives just over 450,000 distinct CDR3 sequences, 11% to 15% of which show up once; 0.52% is in the top ten. With regard to this clonotype: The antigen is not known.

This sample was shared with a second study, whose subject was yellow fever vaccine responses in identical twins.

Sequencing used CD4+ T cells sorted from blood. This receptor was taken from a woman between 18 and 29 years old in good health. The J gene is TRBJ2-2, the V gene TRBV20-1; 9 bases are a match to TRBD1. The CDR3 DNA reads TGCAGTGCTAGTCCCCCGACAGGGGGTATTAACACCGGGGAGCTGTTTTTT. Translation: CSASPPTGGINTGELFF.